Here is one T cell receptor (beta chain) with its context. Its antigen is not known. The source material, RNA transcripts, was used to amplify TCR beta CDR3 regions. The HTBI primer set was used in a first-round RT-PCR of the TCR CDR3. Each CDR3 protein gets one entry after TCRdb re-called the multiplex PCR reads with MiXCR. Among about 250,000 distinct CDR3 sequences, about 24% were seen once, and the ten largest hold approximately 35%. The record originates from a study of T cells in Graves' hyperthyroidism and ophthalmopathy. Broader study findings: Ophthalmopathy was model-predicted a median approximately 6.9 months pre-onset. Researchers found most expanded thyroid clonotypes above 0.001 in blood as well.

Pregnant or lactating patients were excluded, as were those with uncontrolled infection or other autoimmune disease. The diagnostic basis comprised clinical symptoms, serum thyroxine and TRAb, thyroid ultrasound and orbital computed tomography. V shed 1 base and J shed 1 base, with 23 bases lying between them. The CDR3 contains 20 residues. Germline CDR1 LGHDT, CDR2 YNNKEL (reference sequence). The chain links TRBV3-1 to TRBJ1-3, with D possibly matching TRBD1 (5 bases). This clonotype originated in a woman aged 40 to 50 with Graves' ophthalmopathy. The sample consisted of blood. DNA for the CDR3: TGTGCCAGCAGCCAAGCTTCTCTGGGCGGTGACAGTCTATCTGGAAACACCATATATTTT. Translated, it gives CASSQASLGGDSLSGNTIYF.